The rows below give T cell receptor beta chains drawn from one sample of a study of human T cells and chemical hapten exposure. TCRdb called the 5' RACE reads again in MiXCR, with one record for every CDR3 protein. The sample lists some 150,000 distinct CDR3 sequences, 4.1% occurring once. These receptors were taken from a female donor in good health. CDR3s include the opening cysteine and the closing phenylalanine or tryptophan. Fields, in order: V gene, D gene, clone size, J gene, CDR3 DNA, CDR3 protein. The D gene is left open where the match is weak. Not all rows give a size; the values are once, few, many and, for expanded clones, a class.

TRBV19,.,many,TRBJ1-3,TGTGCCAGTAGTATCGCCCAGGGGAGCGGAAACACCATATATTTT,CASSIAQGSGNTIYF
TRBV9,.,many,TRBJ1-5,TGTGCCAGCAGCGTAGGGGTCAATCAGCCCCAGCATTTT,CASSVGVNQPQHF
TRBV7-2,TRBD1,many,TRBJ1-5,TGTGCCAGCAGCGTTCGACAGGGAGGGCAGCCCCAGCATTTT,CASSVRQGGQPQHF
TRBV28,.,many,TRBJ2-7,TGTGCCAGCAGTTTATTCGGCGAGCAGTACTTC,CASSLFGEQYF
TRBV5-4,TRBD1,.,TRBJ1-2,TGTGCCAGCAGCTTGGTGGGACAGGGGGCAGATGGCTACACCTTC,CASSLVGQGADGYTF
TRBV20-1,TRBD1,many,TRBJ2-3,TGCAGTGCTAGAGAGACAGGGTATAAAGATACGCAGTATTTT,CSARETGYKDTQYF
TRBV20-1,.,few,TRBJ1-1,TGCAGTGCCTTCGTAGGGGCTGAAGCTTTCTTT,CSAFVGAEAFF
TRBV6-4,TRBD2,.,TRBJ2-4,TGTGCCAGCACCGAGGGGGCTAGCGGGGTCAAGCGCATAGCCAAAAACATTCAGTACTTC,CASTEGASGVKRIAKNIQYF
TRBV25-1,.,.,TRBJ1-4,TGTGCCAGCAGTGAGGGGCAGGGAGGTTTTGAAAAACTGTTTTTT,CASSEGQGGFEKLFF
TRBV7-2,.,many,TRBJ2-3,TGTGCCAGCAGCTTAAAGCGCACAGATACGCAGTATTTT,CASSLKRTDTQYF
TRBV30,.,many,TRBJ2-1,TGTGCCTGGAGTGTAGGAAGGGGGTTATACAATGAGCAGTTCTTC,CAWSVGRGLYNEQFF
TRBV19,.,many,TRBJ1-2,TGTGCCAGTAGTACTTCGGCTTCAGCGACCTATGGCTACACCTTC,CASSTSASATYGYTF
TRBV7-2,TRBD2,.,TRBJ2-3,TGTGCCAGCAGCTTGCGGGGGGGCGCTGGCACAGATACGCAGTATTTT,CASSLRGGAGTDTQYF
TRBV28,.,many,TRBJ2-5,TGTGCCAGCAGTTCCCCCGGGGGCAGGGACCAAGAGACCCAGTACTTC,CASSSPGGRDQETQYF
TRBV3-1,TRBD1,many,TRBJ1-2,TGTGCCAGCAGCCGTCTGCCGACAGGGTATAATTACGGCTACACCTTC,CASSRLPTGYNYGYTF
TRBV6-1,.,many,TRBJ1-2,TGTGCCAGCAGTGATCAGGGGTTTTCCTATGGCTACACCTTC,CASSDQGFSYGYTF
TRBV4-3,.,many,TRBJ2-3,TGCGCCAGCAGCCAGGCCGGGACCTCCGGGAATACGCAGTATTTT,CASSQAGTSGNTQYF
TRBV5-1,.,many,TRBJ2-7,TGCGCCAGCAGCTTGTCCCCGGGACGAGCCTACGAGCAGTACTTC,CASSLSPGRAYEQYF
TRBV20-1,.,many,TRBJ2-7,TGCAGTGCTAGAGGGGACAAATCGGCCTACGAGCAGTACTTC,CSARGDKSAYEQYF
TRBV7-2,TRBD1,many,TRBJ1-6,TGTGCCAGCAGCTTAGTCCCCGGGACAGGGAATTCACCCCTCCACTTT,CASSLVPGTGNSPLHF
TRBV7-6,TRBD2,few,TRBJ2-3,TGTGCCAGCAGCTTGCGGACTAGCGGGGGGGCCGGTGCGGATACGCAGTATTTT,CASSLRTSGGAGADTQYF
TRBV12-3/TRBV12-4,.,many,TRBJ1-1,TGTGCCAGCAGTCCCCCCTGGGGGGCCGGAGCTTTCTTT,CASSPPWGAGAFF